A selection of T cell receptor beta chains follows, all from one sample in a study of regulatory T cells in long-lasting Graves disease. MiXCR was run by TCRdb on the multiplex PCR reads, yielding one entry per CDR3 protein. Among 350,000 to 550,000 distinct CDR3 sequences listed, roughly 15% were seen once. The data also belong to a second study, concerning T cells in Graves' hyperthyroidism and ophthalmopathy.

The source material was peripheral blood mononuclear cells (PBMCs), sampled at new diagnosis, from a patient treated with antithyroid drugs. The source of these receptors is a woman between 45 and 65 years old with Graves disease. CDR3s include the opening cysteine and the closing phenylalanine or tryptophan. Each record gives: J gene, V gene, D gene, clone size, CDR3 DNA, CDR3 protein. D genes are given only for firm matches. Clone size, where shown, is once, few, many, or a class for clones that have expanded.

>TRBJ2-7|TRBV7-9|TRBD2|many
TGTGCCAGCAGCTTACGGCCTAGCGGGGTAACCTACGAGCAGTACTTC
CASSLRPSGVTYEQYF
>TRBJ2-2|TRBV5-1|TRBD2|many
TGCGCCAGCAGCCTGGGACTAGGGGTCACCGGGGAGCTGTTTTTT
CASSLGLGVTGELFF
>TRBJ2-7|TRBV20-1|TRBD1|NA
TGCAGTGCTAGGAACAGGGGGCTTCCCTACGAGCAGTACTTC
CSARNRGLPYEQYF
>TRBJ2-5|TRBV6-2/TRBV6-3|TRBD1|NA
TGTGCCAGCAGTTGGACAGGGTATGAGACCCAGTACTTC
CASSWTGYETQYF
>TRBJ2-5|TRBV12-3/TRBV12-4|TRBD2|many
TGTGCCAGCAGTCAGACTAGCGGGAGTGAGACCCAGTACTTC
CASSQTSGSETQYF
>TRBJ2-1|TRBV19|TRBD2|few
TGTGCCAGTAGTATAGCGCGGGAGGTAGTTGAGCAGTTCTTC
CASSIAREVVEQFF
>TRBJ1-3|TRBV2|TRBD1|many
TGTGCCAGCCGAGAGACAGGGGGGTTCGCTGGAAACACCATATATTTT
CASRETGGFAGNTIYF
>TRBJ2-3|TRBV27|TRBD2|few
TGTGCCAGCAGTTTATTGGGGAGGGAGCGCACAGATACGCAGTATTTT
CASSLLGRERTDTQYF
>TRBJ2-1|TRBV6-5|TRBD2|many
TGTGCCAGCAGTTACTCGAGCGGGAACAATGAGCAGTTCTTC
CASSYSSGNNEQFF
>TRBJ1-5|TRBV20-1|TRBD1|NA
TGCAGTGCTGCCCCGGGACAGGGGCGCAATCAGCCCCAGCATTTT
CSAAPGQGRNQPQHF
>TRBJ2-7|TRBV9|TRBD2|NA
TGTGCCAGCAGCGTAACGACTAGCGGGAGAATCTACGAGCAGTACTTC
CASSVTTSGRIYEQYF
>TRBJ2-5|TRBV28|TRBD1|many
TGTGCCAGCAGCCTCGACAGGGGGGCCCAGTACTTC
CASSLDRGAQYF
>TRBJ2-1|TRBV11-2|TRBD2|many
TGTGCCAGCAGCTTAGGGGCTAGCGGGAACCCTACCTACAATGAGCAGTTCTTC
CASSLGASGNPTYNEQFF
>TRBJ2-1|TRBV20-1|TRBD2|NA
TGCAGTGCTGCCGAGCGGGAGGGCCTCAATGAGAAGTTCTTC
CSAAEREGLNEKFF
>TRBJ2-2|TRBV27|TRBD1|NA
TGTGCCAGCAAAGAGACAGGGTTCACCGGGGAGCTGTTTTTT
CASKETGFTGELFF
>TRBJ2-2|TRBV28|TRBD2|many
TGTGCCAGCAGTTTTTCGTACAGGGGGTGGCTAGCGGGAGCGAACACCGGGGAGCTGTTTTTT
CASSFSYRGWLAGANTGELFF
>TRBJ1-6|TRBV20-1|TRBD1|NA
TGCAGTGCTAGAGACCCGGGACAGGGGGTAGAAGTTTCACCCCTCCACTTT
CSARDPGQGVEVSPLHF
>TRBJ1-2|TRBV7-3|NA|few
TGTGCCAGCAGCTTATCCCGGGAAGAGGGCTACACCTTC
CASSLSREEGYTF
>TRBJ2-7|TRBV4-1|NA|NA
TGCGCCAGCAGCCGAAACCCTAGGGGTCGGCTTTGGTTAAACTACGAGCAGTACTTC
CASSRNPRGRLWLNYEQYF
>TRBJ2-7|TRBV9|NA|NA
TGCGCCAGCAGCTTGGAGGGCGGGAATCGGTACAATGAGCAGTACTTC
CASSLEGGNRYNEQYF
>TRBJ2-1|TRBV7-3|NA|many
TGTGCCAGCAGCCCGACTGACAGCTCCTACAATGAGCAGTTCTTC
CASSPTDSSYNEQFF
>TRBJ2-1|TRBV11-2|TRBD2|few
TGTGCCAGCAGCTTAGCCGGGGGGGCTGGCAATGAGCAGTTCTTC
CASSLAGGAGNEQFF
>TRBJ2-1|TRBV2|TRBD2|many
TGTGCCAGCAGTGACGTGCTAGCGGGAGTTAAGGAGCAGTTCTTC
CASSDVLAGVKEQFF
>TRBJ2-2|TRBV5-1|NA|many
TGCGCCAGCAGCTTGGGACTAAACACCGGGGAGCTGTTTTTT
CASSLGLNTGELFF
>TRBJ2-1|TRBV28|TRBD1|many
TGTGCCAGCAGCCGGGGACAGGACAACTACAATGAGCAGTTCTTC
CASSRGQDNYNEQFF
>TRBJ2-2|TRBV6-5|NA|few
TGTGCCAGCAGTTACCTGGGGAAGGAGCTGTTTTTT
CASSYLGKELFF
>TRBJ2-7|TRBV19|TRBD2|few
TGTGCCAGTAGTATTGAGGGTAGCGGGATGGACGAGCAGTACTTC
CASSIEGSGMDEQYF
>TRBJ1-2|TRBV5-6|NA|few
TGTGCCAGCATCACCGGAGGGCAAGGGGGAGGGGATGGCTACACCTTC
CASITGGQGGGDGYTF
>TRBJ1-2|TRBV2|NA|many
TGTGCCAGCAGTGCTACGAACTATGGCTACACCTTC
CASSATNYGYTF
>TRBJ1-2|TRBV6-1|NA|NA
TGTGCCAGCAGTGTTCGGACAGACTTTAACTATGGCTACGCCTTC
CASSVRTDFNYGYAF
>TRBJ1-3|TRBV30|NA|NA
TGTGCCTGGAAAGGGTGGTCTGGAAACACCATATATTTT
CAWKGWSGNTIYF
>TRBJ2-3|TRBV28|NA|many
TGTGCCAGCGCACTAACAAAGGGTACGCAGTATTTT
CASALTKGTQYF
>TRBJ2-3|TRBV3-1|TRBD1|NA
TGTGCCAGCAGCCAAATGGGACAGGGAGGCACAGATACGCAGTATTTT
CASSQMGQGGTDTQYF
>TRBJ1-5|TRBV28|NA|many
TGTGCCAGCAGTTTACTGGCTGAGGTGACAGCTAATCAGCCCCAGCATTTT
CASSLLAEVTANQPQHF
>TRBJ2-1|TRBV24-1|TRBD1|many
TGTGCCACCAGTGATCAGGGGGCGTCTTTCGATGAGCAGTTCTTC
CATSDQGASFDEQFF
>TRBJ2-2|TRBV27|NA|NA
TGTGCCAGCAAGTATCGGGGCAGGGTCGCCGGGGAGCTGTTTTTT
CASKYRGRVAGELFF
>TRBJ1-6|TRBV3-1|NA|NA
TGTGCCAGCAGCCAAGTAGACCGCCCCCAGGGGCCCCTCCACTTT
CASSQVDRPQGPLHF
>TRBJ2-3|TRBV6-2/TRBV6-3|TRBD2|many
TGTGCCAGCAGGGGACTAGCGGGCACAGATACGCAGTATTTT
CASRGLAGTDTQYF
>TRBJ2-3|TRBV7-2|NA|many
TGTGCCAGCAGCTCGGAGGGGACAGTAATTCATACGCAGTATTTT
CASSSEGTVIHTQYF
>TRBJ2-5|TRBV28|NA|many
TGTGCCAGCAACCACGGTGGAGAGACCCAGTACTTC
CASNHGGETQYF
>TRBJ1-3|TRBV19|TRBD1|few
TGTGCCAGTAGTATGACCGGGACAGCCCTCTCTGGAAACACCATATATTTT
CASSMTGTALSGNTIYF
>TRBJ2-1|TRBV20-1|NA|many
TGCAGTGCTCACTCCACCATACAAAGCTGGGGCAATGAGCAGTTCTTC
CSAHSTIQSWGNEQFF
>TRBJ2-1|TRBV5-4|TRBD2|few
TGTGCCAGCAGGCGGGGGACGGAAAAATACAATGAGCAGTTCTTC
CASRRGTEKYNEQFF
>TRBJ2-3|TRBV6-5|NA|few
TGTGCCAGCAGTTACGGGGGTGCACACACAGATACGCAGTATTTT
CASSYGGAHTDTQYF
>TRBJ2-3|TRBV18|NA|NA
TGTGCCAGCTCACCACGGGGACGAGCGGAAGATACGCAGTATTTT
CASSPRGRAEDTQYF
>TRBJ2-2|TRBV12-3/TRBV12-4|TRBD1|many
TGTGCCAGCAGTTTGCGGCCCGGGACAGGAAACACCGGGGAGCTGTTTTTT
CASSLRPGTGNTGELFF
>TRBJ1-6|TRBV2|NA|many
TGTGCCAGCAGGGCCTCCGAGGGACTCCGTAATTCACCCCTCCACTTT
CASRASEGLRNSPLHF
>TRBJ2-3|TRBV12-3/TRBV12-4|NA|NA
TGTGCCAGCAGTTTCAGGAGGGCTGGCACAGATACGCAGTATTTT
CASSFRRAGTDTQYF
>TRBJ1-1|TRBV7-8|NA|many
TGTGCCAGCAGCTTACCTAGCGGGACGGTGAACACTGAAGCTTTCTTT
CASSLPSGTVNTEAFF
>TRBJ2-5|TRBV28|TRBD2|NA
TGTGCCACCCTAGGGGGACTAGCGGGAGTGTTTGAGACCCAGTACTTC
CATLGGLAGVFETQYF
>TRBJ1-5|TRBV28|NA|NA
TGTGCCAGCATCATGCGGGGGGGCCCCGTCAATCAGCCCCAGCATTTT
CASIMRGGPVNQPQHF